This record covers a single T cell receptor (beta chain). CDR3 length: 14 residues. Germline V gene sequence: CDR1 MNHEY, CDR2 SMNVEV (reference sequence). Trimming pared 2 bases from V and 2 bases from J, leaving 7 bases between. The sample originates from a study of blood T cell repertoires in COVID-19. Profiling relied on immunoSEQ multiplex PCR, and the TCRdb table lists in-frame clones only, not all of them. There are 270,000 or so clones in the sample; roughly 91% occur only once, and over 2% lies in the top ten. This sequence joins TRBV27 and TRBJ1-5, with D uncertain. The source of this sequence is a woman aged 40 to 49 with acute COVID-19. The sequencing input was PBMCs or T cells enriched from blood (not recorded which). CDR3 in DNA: TGTGCCAGCAGTTTAACAGCCGGCAATCAGCCCCAGCATTTT. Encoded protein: CASSLTAGNQPQHF.